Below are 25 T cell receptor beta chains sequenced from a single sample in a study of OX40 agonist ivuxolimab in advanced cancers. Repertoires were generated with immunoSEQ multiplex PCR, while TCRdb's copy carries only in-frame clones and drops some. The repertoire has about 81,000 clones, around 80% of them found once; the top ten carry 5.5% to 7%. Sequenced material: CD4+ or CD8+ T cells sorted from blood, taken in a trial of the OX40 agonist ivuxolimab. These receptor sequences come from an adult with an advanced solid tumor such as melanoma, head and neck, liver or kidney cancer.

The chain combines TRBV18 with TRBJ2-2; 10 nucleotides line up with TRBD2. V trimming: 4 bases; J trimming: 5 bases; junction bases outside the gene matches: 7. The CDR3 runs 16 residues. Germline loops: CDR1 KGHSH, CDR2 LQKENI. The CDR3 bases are TGTGCCAGCTCACTGCTCCTAGCGGGAGCGACCGGGGAGCTGTTTTTT. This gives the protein CASSLLLAGATGELFF.

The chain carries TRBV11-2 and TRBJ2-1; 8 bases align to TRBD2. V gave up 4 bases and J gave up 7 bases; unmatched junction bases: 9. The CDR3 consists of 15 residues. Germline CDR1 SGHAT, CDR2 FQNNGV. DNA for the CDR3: TGTGCCAGCAGCTCCCGAGCGGGAGAGGGTAATGAGCAGTTCTTC. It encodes CASSSRAGEGNEQFF.

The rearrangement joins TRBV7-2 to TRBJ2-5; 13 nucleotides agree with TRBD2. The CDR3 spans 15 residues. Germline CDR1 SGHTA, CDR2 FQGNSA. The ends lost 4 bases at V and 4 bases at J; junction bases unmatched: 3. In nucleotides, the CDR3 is TGTGCCAGCAGCTCGGGACTAGCGGGAACAGAGACCCAGTACTTC. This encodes CASSSGLAGTETQYF.

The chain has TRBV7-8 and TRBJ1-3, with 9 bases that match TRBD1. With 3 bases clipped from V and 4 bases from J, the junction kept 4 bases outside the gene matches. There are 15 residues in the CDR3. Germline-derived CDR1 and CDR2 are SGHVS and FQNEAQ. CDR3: CASSFGTGRGNTIYF. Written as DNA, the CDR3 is TGTGCCAGCAGCTTCGGGACAGGGCGAGGAAACACCATATATTTT.

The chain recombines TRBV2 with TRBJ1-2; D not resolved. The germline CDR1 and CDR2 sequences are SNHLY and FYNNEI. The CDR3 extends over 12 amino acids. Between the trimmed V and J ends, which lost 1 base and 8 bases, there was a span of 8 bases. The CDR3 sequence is CASSEEGRGYTF. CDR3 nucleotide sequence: TGTGCCAGCAGTGAAGAAGGGCGCGGCTACACCTTC. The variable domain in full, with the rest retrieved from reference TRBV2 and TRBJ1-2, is EPEVTQTPSHQVTQMGQEVILRCVPISNHLYFYWYRQILGQKVEFLVSFYNNEISEKSEIFDDQFSVERPDGSNFTLKIRSTKLEDSAMYFCASSEEGRGYTFGSGTRLTVV.

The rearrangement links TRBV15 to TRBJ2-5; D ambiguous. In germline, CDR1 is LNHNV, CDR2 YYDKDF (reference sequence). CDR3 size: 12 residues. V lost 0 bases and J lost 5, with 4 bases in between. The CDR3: CATSRETETQYF. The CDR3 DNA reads TGTGCCACCAGCAGAGAAACTGAGACCCAGTACTTC.

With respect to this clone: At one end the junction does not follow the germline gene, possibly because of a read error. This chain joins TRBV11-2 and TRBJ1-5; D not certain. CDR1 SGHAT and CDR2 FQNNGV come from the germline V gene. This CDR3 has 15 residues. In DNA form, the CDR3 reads TGTGCCAGCAGCTTAGACCGGGTCGGCAACCAGCCCCAGCATTTT. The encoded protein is CASSLDRVGNQPQHF.

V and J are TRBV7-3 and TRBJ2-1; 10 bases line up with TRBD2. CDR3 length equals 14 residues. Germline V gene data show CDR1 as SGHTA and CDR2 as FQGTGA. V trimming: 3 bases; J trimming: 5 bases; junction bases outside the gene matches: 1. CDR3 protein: CASSLTSGHNEQFF. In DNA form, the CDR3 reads TGTGCCAGCAGCTTGACTAGCGGGCACAATGAGCAGTTCTTC.

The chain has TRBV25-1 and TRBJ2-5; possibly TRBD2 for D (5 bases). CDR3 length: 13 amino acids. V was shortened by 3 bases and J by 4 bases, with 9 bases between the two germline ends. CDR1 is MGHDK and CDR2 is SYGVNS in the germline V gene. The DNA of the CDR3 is TGTGCCAGCAGTGACTCCCGGGGAGAGACCCAGTACTTC. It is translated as CASSDSRGETQYF.

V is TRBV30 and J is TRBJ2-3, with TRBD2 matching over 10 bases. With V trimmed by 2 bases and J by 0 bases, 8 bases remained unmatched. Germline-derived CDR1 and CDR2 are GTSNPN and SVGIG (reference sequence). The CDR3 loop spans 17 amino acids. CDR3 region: CAWSSLAGVTSTDTQYF. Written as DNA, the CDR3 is TGTGCCTGGAGTTCTCTAGCGGGAGTAACTAGCACAGATACGCAGTATTTT.

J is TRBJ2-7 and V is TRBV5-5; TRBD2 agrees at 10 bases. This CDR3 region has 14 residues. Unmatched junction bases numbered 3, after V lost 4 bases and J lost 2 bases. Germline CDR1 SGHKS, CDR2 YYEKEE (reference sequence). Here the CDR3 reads CASSVSGGPYEQYF. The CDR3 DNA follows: TGTGCCAGCAGCGTTAGCGGGGGGCCCTACGAGCAGTACTTC.

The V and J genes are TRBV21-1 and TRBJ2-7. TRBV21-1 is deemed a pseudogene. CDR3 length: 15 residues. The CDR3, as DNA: TGTGCCAGCAGCACCCTATTCCCGGGACCCCACGAGCAGTACGTC. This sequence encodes CASSTLFPGPHEQYV.

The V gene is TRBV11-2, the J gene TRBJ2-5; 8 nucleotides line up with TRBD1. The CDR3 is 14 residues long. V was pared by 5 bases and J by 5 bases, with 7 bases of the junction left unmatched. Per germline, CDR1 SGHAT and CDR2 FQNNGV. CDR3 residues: CASSARTGTETQYF. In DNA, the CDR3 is TGTGCCAGCAGCGCTAGGACAGGGACGGAGACCCAGTACTTC. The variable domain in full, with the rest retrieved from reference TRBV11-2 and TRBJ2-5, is EAGVAQSPRYKIIEKRQSVAFWCNPISGHATLYWYQQILGQGPKLLIQFQNNGVVDDSQLPKDRFSAERLKGVDSTLKIQPAKLEDSAVYLCASSARTGTETQYFGPGTRLLVL.

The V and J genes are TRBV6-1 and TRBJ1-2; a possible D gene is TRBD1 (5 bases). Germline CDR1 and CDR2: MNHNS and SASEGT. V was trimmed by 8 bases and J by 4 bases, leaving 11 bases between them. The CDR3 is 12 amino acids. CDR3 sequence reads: CASGGPSYGYTF. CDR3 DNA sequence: TGTGCCAGCGGGGGACCGAGCTATGGCTACACCTTC.

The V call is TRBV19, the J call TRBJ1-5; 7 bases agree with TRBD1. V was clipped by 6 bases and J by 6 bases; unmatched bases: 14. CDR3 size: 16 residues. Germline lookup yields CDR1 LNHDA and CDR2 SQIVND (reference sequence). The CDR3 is CASRRGTDTIAQPQHF. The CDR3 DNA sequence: TGTGCCAGTAGAAGAGGGACAGATACAATCGCTCAGCCCCAGCATTTT. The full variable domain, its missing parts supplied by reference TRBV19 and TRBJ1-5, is DGGITQSPKYLFRKEGQNVTLSCEQNLNHDAMYWYRQDPGQGLRLIYYSQIVNDFQKGDIAEGYSVSREKKESFPLTVTSAQKNPTAFYLCASRRGTDTIAQPQHFGDGTRLSIL.

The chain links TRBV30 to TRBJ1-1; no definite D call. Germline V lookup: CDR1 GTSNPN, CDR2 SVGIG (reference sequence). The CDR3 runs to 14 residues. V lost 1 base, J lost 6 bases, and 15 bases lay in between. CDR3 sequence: CAWSGSSGFAEAFF. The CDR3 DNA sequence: TGTGCCTGGAGTGGCAGTTCCGGGTTTGCTGAAGCTTTCTTT.

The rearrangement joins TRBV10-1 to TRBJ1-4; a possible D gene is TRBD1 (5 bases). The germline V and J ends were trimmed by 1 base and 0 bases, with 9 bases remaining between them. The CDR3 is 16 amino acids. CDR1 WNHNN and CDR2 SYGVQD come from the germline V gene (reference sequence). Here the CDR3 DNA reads TGCGCCAGCAGTGAGTTTGAGACAGCAACTAATGAAAAACTGTTTTTT. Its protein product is CASSEFETATNEKLFF.

The CDR3 DNA sequence: TGTGCCTGGAGTGTCTTGTGGACTAGCGGAGGAGACAGCTCCTACGAGCAGTACTTC. Translated, it gives CAWSVLWTSGGDSSYEQYF. V usage is TRBV30 and J usage is TRBJ2-7, with 10 bases matching TRBD2. The CDR3 sequence is 19 residues long. V was clipped by 0 bases and J by 0 bases; unmatched bases: 14. Per the germline V gene, CDR1 is GTSNPN and CDR2 is SVGIG (reference sequence).

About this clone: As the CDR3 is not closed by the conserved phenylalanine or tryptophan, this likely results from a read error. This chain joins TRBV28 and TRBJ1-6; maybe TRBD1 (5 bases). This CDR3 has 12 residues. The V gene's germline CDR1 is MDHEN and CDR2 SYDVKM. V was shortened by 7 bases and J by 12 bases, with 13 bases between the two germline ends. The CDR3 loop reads CASTTQRGPLHL. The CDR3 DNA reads TGTGCCAGCACTACTCAAAGGGGACCCCTCCACCTT.

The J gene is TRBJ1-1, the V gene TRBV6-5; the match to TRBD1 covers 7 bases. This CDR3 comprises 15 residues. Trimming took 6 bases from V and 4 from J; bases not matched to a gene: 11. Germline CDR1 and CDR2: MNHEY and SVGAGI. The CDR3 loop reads CASRSRGMGSTEAFF. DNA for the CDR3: TGTGCCAGCAGGTCCAGGGGGATGGGGAGCACTGAAGCTTTCTTT.

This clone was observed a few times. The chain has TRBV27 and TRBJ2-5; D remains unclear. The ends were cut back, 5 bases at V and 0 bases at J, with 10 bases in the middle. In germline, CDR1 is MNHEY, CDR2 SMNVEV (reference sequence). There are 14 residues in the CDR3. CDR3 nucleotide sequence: TGTGCCAGCAGTCCCGCCGGGTACCAAGAGACCCAGTACTTC. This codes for CASSPAGYQETQYF.

The CDR3 coding sequence is TGTGCCAGCAGCGCGGCGGGTTGGGACGAGCAGTACTTC. This translates into CASSAAGWDEQYF. The chain has TRBV7-9 and TRBJ2-7, with a possible D match to TRBD2 (5 bases). Germline V CDR1 and CDR2: SEHNR, FQNEAQ (reference sequence). Trimming pared 5 bases from V and 5 bases from J, leaving 13 bases between. This CDR3 comprises 13 residues.

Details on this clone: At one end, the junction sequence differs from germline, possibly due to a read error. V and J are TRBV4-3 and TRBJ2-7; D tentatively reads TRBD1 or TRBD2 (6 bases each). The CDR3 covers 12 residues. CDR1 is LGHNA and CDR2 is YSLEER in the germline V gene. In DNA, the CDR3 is TGCGCCAGCAGCCAAGATCGCGGAGGGGGGAACTTC. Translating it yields CASSQDRGGGNF.

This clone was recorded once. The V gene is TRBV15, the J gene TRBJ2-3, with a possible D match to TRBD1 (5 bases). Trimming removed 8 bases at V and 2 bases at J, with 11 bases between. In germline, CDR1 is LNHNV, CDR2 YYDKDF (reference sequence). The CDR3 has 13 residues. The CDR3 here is CATSKGFTDTQYF. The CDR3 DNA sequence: TGTGCCACCTCAAAGGGGTTCACAGATACGCAGTATTTT.

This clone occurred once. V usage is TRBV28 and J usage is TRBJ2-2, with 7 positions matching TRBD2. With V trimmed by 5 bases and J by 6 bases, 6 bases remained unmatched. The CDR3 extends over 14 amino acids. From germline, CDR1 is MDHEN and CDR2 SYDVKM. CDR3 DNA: TGTGCCAGCAGTCCGGGAGGTTCGGCCGGGGAGCTGTTTTTT. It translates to CASSPGGSAGELFF.